Below are 27 T cell receptor beta chains sequenced from a single sample in a study of Graves' ophthalmopathy and Graves' hyperthyroidism. The authors amplified TCR beta CDR3 regions, and they did so from RNA transcripts for repertoire sequencing. HTBI primers primed a first-round RT-PCR, and a second-round multiplex PCR followed. TCRdb analysed the multiplex PCR reads with MiXCR anew, one entry per CDR3 protein. The sample consists of about 400,000 distinct CDR3 sequences, around 19% of them appearing once. The sequenced material came from peripheral blood. The receptors were sampled from a woman in her late teens or twenties with Graves' ophthalmopathy.

This clonotype was seen more than once but under ten times. This chain joins TRBV28 and TRBJ1-1; weak D call: TRBD1 (6 bases). The V end lost 3 bases, the J end lost 10 bases, and 12 bases lay between the germline ends. This CDR3 spans 12 amino acids. CDR1 MDHEN and CDR2 SYDVKM come from the germline V gene. The CDR3 sequence is CASSFRGRGAFF. DNA of the CDR3: TGTGCCAGCAGTTTCCGTGGCAGGGGAGCTTTCTTT.

The V call is TRBV12-3 or TRBV12-4, the J call TRBJ2-7; the D gene is possibly TRBD2 (6 bases). The CDR3 runs 12 residues. Trimming stripped 8 bases from V and 3 bases from J, with 11 bases between. This chain's CDR3 is CASRGEDYEQYF. DNA of the CDR3: TGTGCCAGCCGCGGGGAGGACTACGAGCAGTACTTC.

This clonotype was observed a single time. The rearrangement links TRBV28 to TRBJ2-2; 9 nucleotides line up with TRBD1. Germline V gene data show CDR1 as MDHEN and CDR2 as SYDVKM. V shed 6 bases, J shed 1 base, and the junction held 6 bases outside the gene matches. The CDR3 extends over 16 amino acids. The CDR3: CASSSQGQGNTGELFF. CDR3 DNA: TGTGCCAGCAGCTCCCAGGGACAGGGGAACACCGGGGAGCTGTTTTTT.

The gene calls are TRBV5-1 and TRBJ2-5, with TRBD2 identical over 7 bases. Unmatched junction bases numbered 10, after V lost 4 bases and J lost 1 base. CDR1 and CDR2 from the germline V gene are SGHRS and YFSETQ. The CDR3 length is 16 residues. This CDR3 is CASSEGPSGGQETQYF. The DNA of the CDR3 is TGCGCCAGCAGCGAGGGACCGTCGGGAGGCCAAGAGACCCAGTACTTC.

This clonotype has ten or more counts. This rearrangement joins TRBV27 to TRBJ1-1; 8 bases fit TRBD1. Trimming removed 3 bases from V and 7 bases from J; junction bases left unmatched: 13. The CDR3 has 16 residues. CDR1 is MNHEY and CDR2 is SMNVEV in the germline V gene (reference sequence). The CDR3 nucleotides are TGTGCCAGCAGTTTGAATTTTCCGGGACAGGATGATGAAGCTTTCTTT. As protein: CASSLNFPGQDDEAFF.

This clonotype was detected ten times or more. The rearrangement links TRBV7-3 to TRBJ2-7; D is possibly TRBD2 (6 bases). Trimming removed 5 bases from V and 6 bases from J, with 14 bases in between. The CDR3 consists of 13 residues. The germline CDR1 and CDR2 sequences are SGHTA and FQGTGA. CDR3: CASSLRAGREQYF. CDR3 nucleotides: TGTGCCAGCAGCCTACGAGCGGGTCGCGAGCAGTACTTC.

This clonotype has at least ten counts. V is TRBV12-3 or TRBV12-4 and J is TRBJ1-1; possible D gene TRBD1, 5 bases. With 6 bases removed from V and 6 bases from J, the gap between germline ends came to 17 bases. This CDR3 has 14 amino acids. The DNA of the CDR3 is TGTGCCAGCAGCCTAGAAGCAGGGTTCGCTGAAGCTTTCTTT. Translated: CASSLEAGFAEAFF.

CDR3 protein: CASSLPGRSTNTGELFF. DNA of the CDR3: TGTGCCAGCAGTTTGCCGGGACGGAGTACGAACACCGGGGAGCTGTTTTTT. The chain recombines TRBV6-5 with TRBJ2-2; TRBD1 or TRBD2 may be the D gene (5 bases each). CDR3 length: 17 residues. Trimming took off 4 bases at V and 0 bases at J, with 15 bases between the two ends. Germline V lookup: CDR1 MNHEY, CDR2 SVGAGI.

This clonotype was found many times. The gene calls are TRBV30 and TRBJ2-7; 13 positions agree with TRBD2. Trimming removed 1 base from V and 8 bases from J; junction bases left unmatched: 8. In germline, CDR1 is GTSNPN, CDR2 SVGIG (reference sequence). The CDR3 is 15 residues long. CDR3 nucleotide sequence: TGTGCCTGGAGTGCAGGGACTAGCGGGATTTGGAAGCAGTACTTC. Translation gives CAWSAGTSGIWKQYF.

This sequence joins TRBV29-1 and TRBJ2-7; D is undetermined. The CDR3 covers 12 residues. Germline V gene sequence: CDR1 SQVTM, CDR2 ANQGSEA. This CDR3 reads CSHLDNTYEQYF. The CDR3 nucleotides read TGCAGTCATCTCGACAATACCTACGAGCAGTACTTC.

This clonotype showed up many times. The V call is TRBV28, the J call TRBJ1-1; D ambiguous. CDR1 is MDHEN and CDR2 is SYDVKM in the germline V gene. The CDR3 length is 14 residues. Trimming removed 4 bases from V and 0 bases from J, with 9 bases in between. Written as DNA, the CDR3 is TGTGCCAGCAGTTGGGGAACCTTGAACACTGAAGCTTTCTTT. Translating gives CASSWGTLNTEAFF.

This clonotype was seen repeatedly, ten times or more. This chain connects TRBV29-1 to TRBJ1-5; 8 positions match TRBD1. Germline CDR1 is SQVTM and CDR2 is ANQGSEA. Trimming cost V 5 bases and J 6 bases; bases outside gene matches: 9. The length of the CDR3 is 14 residues. The CDR3 DNA sequence: TGCAGCGTTATAGGACAGGGATGGGGTCAGCCCCAGCATTTT. This sequence encodes CSVIGQGWGQPQHF.

This clonotype was recorded at least ten times. The rearrangement joins TRBV6-2 or TRBV6-3 to TRBJ1-6; possibly TRBD1 for D (6 bases). V gave up 8 bases and J gave up 7 bases, with 21 bases separating them. This CDR3 spans 16 amino acids. CDR1 is MNHEY and CDR2 is SVGEGT in the germline V gene. The CDR3 DNA is TGTGCCAGCTCCTCACCCGGGACAACGAGAAATTCACCCCTCCACTTT. This gives the protein CASSSPGTTRNSPLHF.

The chain joins TRBV6-1 to TRBJ2-7; D perhaps matches TRBD2 (6 bases). Trimming removed 4 bases at V and 6 bases at J, with 16 bases between. The CDR3 length is 14 residues. Germline V gives CDR1 MNHNS, CDR2 SASEGT. The CDR3 DNA reads TGTGCCAGCAGTGGGAGGGGACCGTTGAGCGAGCAGTACTTC. It translates to CASSGRGPLSEQYF.

This clonotype was seen many times. The rearrangement uses TRBV15 and TRBJ2-5, with D possibly TRBD1 on 6 matching bases. From germline, CDR1 is LNHNV and CDR2 YYDKDF (reference sequence). The CDR3 has 16 amino acids. The germline V and J ends were trimmed by 5 bases and 0 bases, with 16 bases remaining between them. The CDR3 here is CATSGFRDKNQETQYF. CDR3 sequence (DNA): TGTGCCACCAGCGGGTTTAGGGACAAGAACCAAGAGACCCAGTACTTC.

The table lists this clonotype with many counts. This chain connects TRBV28 to TRBJ2-6; tentative D call: TRBD2 (5 bases). The CDR3 runs 15 residues. Trimming pared 6 bases from V and 2 bases from J, leaving 11 bases between. CDR1 is MDHEN and CDR2 is SYDVKM in the germline V gene. CDR3 nucleotide sequence: TGTGCCAGCAGGGGAAGGGAGACTGGGGCCAACGTCCTGACTTTC. Its translation: CASRGRETGANVLTF.

There are many counts of this clonotype. CDR3 nucleotides: TGTGCCAGCAGCGAGACGGTTAGCTCCTACGAGCAGTACTTC. This encodes CASSETVSSYEQYF. The chain has TRBV9 and TRBJ2-7; D ambiguous. This CDR3 region has 14 residues. In germline, CDR1 is SGDLS, CDR2 YYNGEE. The ends were cut back, 3 bases at V and 0 bases at J, with 10 bases in the middle.

At least ten counts were recorded for this clonotype. The chain joins TRBV6-5 to TRBJ2-5, with 11 bases lining up with TRBD1. The CDR3 consists of 16 residues. Germline V gene lookup returns CDR1 MNHEY and CDR2 SVGAGI. J gave up 4 bases and V 5 bases, and 9 bases lay outside the gene matches. This CDR3 is CASSHRTGGWVETQYF. CDR3 coding DNA: TGTGCCAGCAGTCATCGGACAGGGGGCTGGGTAGAGACCCAGTACTTC.

This clonotype was counted many times. The chain uses TRBV9 and TRBJ2-7; D ambiguous. V shed 4 bases and J shed 1 base, with 15 bases lying between them. Per the germline V gene, CDR1 is SGDLS and CDR2 is YYNGEE. This CDR3 is 15 amino acids long. Here the CDR3 reads CASSPSTDTSYEQYF. The DNA for the CDR3 is TGTGCCAGCAGCCCCTCGACCGATACTTCCTACGAGCAGTACTTC.

There are many counts of this clonotype. The genes are TRBV19 and TRBJ2-7, with D perhaps assigned TRBD1 or TRBD2 (5 bases each). Germline CDR1 and CDR2: LNHDA and SQIVND (reference sequence). V lost 11 bases to trimming and J lost 4 bases, with 21 bases between them. This CDR3 has 14 amino acids. The CDR3 DNA is TGTGCCGGTCATCTGAGAGGGGCCGATTACGAGCAGTACTTC. The encoded protein is CAGHLRGADYEQYF.

This clonotype was observed many times. The genes are TRBV7-3 and TRBJ2-2, with 8 bases lining up with TRBD1. J was trimmed by 0 bases and V by 2 bases; bases with no gene match: 8. This CDR3 spans 18 amino acids. CDR1 and CDR2 from the germline V gene are SGHTA and FQGTGA. CDR3 sequence: CASSLYGQGASNTGELFF. The DNA of the CDR3 is TGTGCCAGCAGCTTATACGGGCAGGGGGCCTCGAACACCGGGGAGCTGTTTTTT.

This clonotype was seen repeatedly, ten times or more. The chain recombines TRBV2 with TRBJ2-2; TRBD1 might be the D (6 bases). Trimming stripped 3 bases from V and 3 bases from J, with 11 bases between. The CDR3 runs to 15 residues. CDR1 is SNHLY, CDR2 FYNNEI, per germline. CDR3 loop: CASSESRGDTGELFF. Here the CDR3 DNA reads TGTGCCAGCAGTGAGTCCAGGGGTGACACCGGGGAGCTGTTTTTT.

The V call is TRBV11-1, the J call TRBJ2-4, with D perhaps matching TRBD1 or TRBD2 (5 bases each). The germline gives CDR1 SGHAT, CDR2 FQDESV (reference sequence). Between the trimmed V and J ends, which lost 5 bases and 13 bases, there was a span of 30 bases. The CDR3 is 17 residues long. In DNA form, the CDR3 reads TGTGCCAGCAGCACCGAAGCGGACATACCTAAACTCAATGAGCAGTACTTC. This gives the protein CASSTEADIPKLNEQYF.

This clonotype was picked up many times. The genes are TRBV4-3 and TRBJ1-1; D may be TRBD1 (6 bases). The V gene's germline CDR1 is LGHNA and CDR2 YSLEER. V lost 4 bases and J lost 0, with 12 bases in between. The length of the CDR3 is 15 residues. CDR3 in amino acids: CASSRTVDMNTEAFF. In nucleotides, the CDR3 is TGCGCCAGCAGCCGGACAGTAGACATGAACACTGAAGCTTTCTTT.

The rearrangement uses TRBV20-1 and TRBJ2-5; D is undetermined. Per germline, CDR1 DFQATT and CDR2 SNEGSKA (reference sequence). The CDR3 is made up of 12 amino acids. CDR3 DNA sequence: TGCTCCTGCGCAATACACCAAGAGACCCAGTACTTC. Residues: CSCAIHQETQYF.

J is TRBJ2-5 and V is TRBV9, with 9 bases identical to TRBD1. V lost 4 bases to trimming and J lost 4 bases; unmatched junction nucleotides: 5. Germline loops: CDR1 SGDLS, CDR2 YYNGEE. This CDR3 contains 14 residues. The CDR3 coding sequence is TGTGCCAGCAGCATCACAGGGGGCCGAGAGACCCAGTACTTC. Translation: CASSITGGRETQYF.

In this sample, this clonotype turned up many times. The genes are TRBV6-2 or TRBV6-3 and TRBJ1-2; the D is unclear. Looked up from germline, CDR1 is MNHEY and CDR2 is SVGEGT. The CDR3 length is 15 residues. V was cut by 2 bases and J by 2 bases, with 12 bases left in between. The CDR3 nucleotides read TGTGCCAGCAGTTACAATGGTCCCCTCAACTATGGCTACACCTTC. Amino acid sequence: CASSYNGPLNYGYTF.